The text below deals with one TCR beta chain. The CDR3 is 12 amino acids. Germline V CDR1 and CDR2: MNHNY, SVGAGI (reference sequence). The libraries of TRB cDNA were prepared using 5' RACE with UMI labels. Following a re-call of the 5' RACE reads, TCRdb has one entry per CDR3 protein and lacks DNA. This sample's table reports 43,000 or so distinct CDR3 sequences. The entry originates in a study of CXCR3-negative and CXCR3-positive naive CD8 T cells. Sequencing was done on a sample of naive CXCR3- CD8+ T cells from blood. The subset: CD45RO-CCR7+CD27+CD95- naive CD8+ T cells lacking CXCR3 (TNR3-). This rearrangement joins TRBV6-6 to TRBJ2-3. The source is a human donor in good health. Some clones in this sample may be carry-over from other donors' samples. The chain's CDR3 is CASSRSTGTQYF.